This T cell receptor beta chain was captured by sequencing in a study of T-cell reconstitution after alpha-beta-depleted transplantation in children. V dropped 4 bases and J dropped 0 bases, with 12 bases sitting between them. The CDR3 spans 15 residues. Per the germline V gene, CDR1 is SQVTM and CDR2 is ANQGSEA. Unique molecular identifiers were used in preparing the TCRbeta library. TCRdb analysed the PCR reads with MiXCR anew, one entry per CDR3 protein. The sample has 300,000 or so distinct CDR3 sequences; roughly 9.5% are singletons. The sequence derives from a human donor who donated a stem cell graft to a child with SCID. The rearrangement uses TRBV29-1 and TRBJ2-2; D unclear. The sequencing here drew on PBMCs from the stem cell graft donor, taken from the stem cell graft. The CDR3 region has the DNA TGCAGCGTTGGGGTTACGGCCGCGAACACCGGGGAGCTGTTTTTT. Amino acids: CSVGVTAANTGELFF.